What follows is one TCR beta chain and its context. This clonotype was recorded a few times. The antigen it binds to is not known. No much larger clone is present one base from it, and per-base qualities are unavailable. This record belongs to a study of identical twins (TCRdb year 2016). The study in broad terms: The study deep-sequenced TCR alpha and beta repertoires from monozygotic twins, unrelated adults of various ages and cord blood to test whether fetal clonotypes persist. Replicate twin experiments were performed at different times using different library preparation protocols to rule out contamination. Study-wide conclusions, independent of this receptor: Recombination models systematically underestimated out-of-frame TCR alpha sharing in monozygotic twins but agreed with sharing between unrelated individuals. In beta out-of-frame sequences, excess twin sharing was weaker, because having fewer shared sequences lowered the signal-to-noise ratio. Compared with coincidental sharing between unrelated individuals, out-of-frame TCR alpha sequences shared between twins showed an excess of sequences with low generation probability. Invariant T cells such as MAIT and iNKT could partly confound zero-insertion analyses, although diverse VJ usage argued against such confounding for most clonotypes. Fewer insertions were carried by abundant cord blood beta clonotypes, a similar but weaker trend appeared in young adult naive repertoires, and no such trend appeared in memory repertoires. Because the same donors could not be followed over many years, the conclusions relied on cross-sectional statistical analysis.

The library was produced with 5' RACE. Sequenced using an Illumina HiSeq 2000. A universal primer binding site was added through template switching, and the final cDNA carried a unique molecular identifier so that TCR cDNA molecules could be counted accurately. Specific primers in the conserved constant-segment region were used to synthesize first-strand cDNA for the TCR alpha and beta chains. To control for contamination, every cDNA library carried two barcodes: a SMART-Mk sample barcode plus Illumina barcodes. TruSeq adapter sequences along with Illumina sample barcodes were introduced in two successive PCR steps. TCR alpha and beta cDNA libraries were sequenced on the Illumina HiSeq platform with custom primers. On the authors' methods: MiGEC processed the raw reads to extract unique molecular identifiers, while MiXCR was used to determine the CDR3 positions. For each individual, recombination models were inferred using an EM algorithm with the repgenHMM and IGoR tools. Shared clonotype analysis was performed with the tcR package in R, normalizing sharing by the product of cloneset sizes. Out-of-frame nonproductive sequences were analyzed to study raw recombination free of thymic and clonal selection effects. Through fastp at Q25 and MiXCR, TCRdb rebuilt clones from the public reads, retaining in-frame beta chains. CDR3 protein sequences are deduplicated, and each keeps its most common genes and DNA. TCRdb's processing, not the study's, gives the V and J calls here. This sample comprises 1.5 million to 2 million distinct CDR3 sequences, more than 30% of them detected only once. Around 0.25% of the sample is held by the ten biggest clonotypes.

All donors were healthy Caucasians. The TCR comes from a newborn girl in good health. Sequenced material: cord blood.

The CDR3 region reads CASGKKGVLQETQYF. The sequence in DNA is TGTGCCAGCGGGAAAAAGGGGGTGCTCCAAGAGACCCAGTACTTC. The chain uses TRBV9 and TRBJ2-5; TRBD1 is a possible D gene, resting on 6 matching bases. From the germline V gene, CDR1 is SGDLS and CDR2 is YYNGEE. The CDR3, cysteine through phenylalanine, is 15 amino acids long. Only the CDR3 region is kept as DNA, spanning 45 bases read in frame from base 1. V was cut back by 7 bases and J by 1 base, leaving a gap of 17 bases between them.